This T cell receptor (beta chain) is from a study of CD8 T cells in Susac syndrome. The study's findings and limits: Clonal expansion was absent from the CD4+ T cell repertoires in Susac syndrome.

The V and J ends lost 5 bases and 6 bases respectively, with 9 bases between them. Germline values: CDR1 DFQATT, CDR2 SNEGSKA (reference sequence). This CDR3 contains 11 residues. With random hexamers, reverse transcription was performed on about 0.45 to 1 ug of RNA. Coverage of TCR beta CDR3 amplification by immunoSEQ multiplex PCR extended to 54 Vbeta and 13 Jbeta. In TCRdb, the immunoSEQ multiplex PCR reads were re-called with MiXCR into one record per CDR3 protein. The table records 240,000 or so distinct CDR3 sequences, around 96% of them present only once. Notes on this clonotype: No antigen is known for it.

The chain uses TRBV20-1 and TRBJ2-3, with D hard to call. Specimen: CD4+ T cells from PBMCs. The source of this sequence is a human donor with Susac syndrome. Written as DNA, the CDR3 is TGCAGTGCTCACGCATCGGATACGCAGTATTTT. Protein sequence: CSAHASDTQYF.